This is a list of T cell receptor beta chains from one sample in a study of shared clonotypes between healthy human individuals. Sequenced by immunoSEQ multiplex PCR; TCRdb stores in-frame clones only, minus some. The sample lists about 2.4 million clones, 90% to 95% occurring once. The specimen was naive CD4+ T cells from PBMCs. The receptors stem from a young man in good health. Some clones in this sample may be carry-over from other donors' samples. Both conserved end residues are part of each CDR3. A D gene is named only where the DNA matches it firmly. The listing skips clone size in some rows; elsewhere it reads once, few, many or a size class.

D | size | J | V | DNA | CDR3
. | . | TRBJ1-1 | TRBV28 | TGTGCCAGCAGTTTACCCCATATTGGGTCCCGAGGGTCTAACACTGAAGCTTTCTTT | CASSLPHIGSRGSNTEAFF
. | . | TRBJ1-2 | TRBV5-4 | TGTGCCAGCAGCTTGTACGGGGGGAGCTATGGCTACACCTTC | CASSLYGGSYGYTF
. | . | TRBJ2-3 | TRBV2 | TGTGCCAGCAGCCGACCGGGGGATACGCAGTATTTT | CASSRPGDTQYF
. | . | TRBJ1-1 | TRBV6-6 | TGTGCCAGCAGTTACTCTCAACAGGGAAGGACTGAAGCTTTCTTT | CASSYSQQGRTEAFF
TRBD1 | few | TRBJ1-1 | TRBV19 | TGTGCCAGTATGGGACAGATGAACACTGAAGCTTTCTTT | CASMGQMNTEAFF
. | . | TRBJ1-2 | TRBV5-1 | TGCGCCAGCAGCCCCACGGGGGCTTATGGCTACACCTTC | CASSPTGAYGYTF
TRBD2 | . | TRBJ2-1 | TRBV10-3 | TGTGCCATCAGTCAGGGAGGGGCAAGCTCCTACAATGAGCAGTTCTTC | CAISQGGASSYNEQFF
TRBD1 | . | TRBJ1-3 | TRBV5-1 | TGCGCCAGCAGCTTGGTAGCAGGGGGTGGAAACACCATATATTTT | CASSLVAGGGNTIYF
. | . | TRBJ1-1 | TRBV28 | TGTGCCAGCAGCCAAGTAGGGGTGGGGAACACTGAAGCTTTCTTT | CASSQVGVGNTEAFF
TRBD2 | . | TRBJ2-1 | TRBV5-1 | TGCGCCAGCAGCTGGCGGGGACTAGCGGGAGACGAGCAGTTCTTC | CASSWRGLAGDEQFF
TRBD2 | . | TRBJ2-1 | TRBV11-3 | TGTGCCAGCAGCTTAGGATTTTTGCGGGAGCAGGACAATGAGCAGTTCTTC | CASSLGFLREQDNEQFF
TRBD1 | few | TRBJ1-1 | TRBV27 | TGTGCCAGCACAGAACAGGGGAGCACTGAAGCTTTCTTT | CASTEQGSTEAFF
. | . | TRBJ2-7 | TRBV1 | TGCACCAGCAGCCAAGATTCCGACGGTGGCGAGCAGTACTTC | CTSSQDSDGGEQYF
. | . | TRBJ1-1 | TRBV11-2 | TGTGCCAGCAGCTTTCTTGCCGGACGGATGGGTTGGGACACTGAAGCTTTCTTT | CASSFLAGRMGWDTEAFF
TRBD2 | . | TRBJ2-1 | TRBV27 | TGTGCCAGCAGTCCCCCGGGCCTGCCTAGCGGGAGCCCGTTCTTC | CASSPPGLPSGSPFF
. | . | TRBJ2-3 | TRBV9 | TGTGCCAGCGGATTCGGCGGGTCAGCAGATACGCAGTATTTT | CASGFGGSADTQYF
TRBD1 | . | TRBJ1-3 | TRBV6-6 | TGTGCCAGCAGTCGGACAGGGGAAGGAAACACCATATATTTT | CASSRTGEGNTIYF
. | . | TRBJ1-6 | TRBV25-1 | TGTGCCAGCAGTGAATCCCCTGGGTCGCCTAATTCACCCCTCCACTTT | CASSESPGSPNSPLHF
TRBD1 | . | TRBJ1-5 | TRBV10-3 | TGTGCCACCGAGGGGACAGGGGAAAGCAATCAGCCCCAGCATTTT | CATEGTGESNQPQHF
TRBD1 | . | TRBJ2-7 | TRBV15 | TGTGCCACCAGCAGAGTGAAGTACGGACAGGGGGCGAGATACGAGCAGTACTTC | CATSRVKYGQGARYEQYF
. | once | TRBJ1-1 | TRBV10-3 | TGTGCCATCAGTGAGCTTGATGGGACTCTCGCCACTGAAGCTTTCTTT | CAISELDGTLATEAFF
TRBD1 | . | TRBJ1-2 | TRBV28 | TGTGCCAGCAATCCCTCCGGGACAGGGGACATCGGCTACACCTTC | CASNPSGTGDIGYTF
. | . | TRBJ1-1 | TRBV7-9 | TGTGCCAGCAGCCAATACTCAGGGACTGAAGCTTTCTTT | CASSQYSGTEAFF
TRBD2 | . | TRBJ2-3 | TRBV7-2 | TGTGCCAGCAGCCCCCAGCGGGAGCCAGATACGCAGTATTTT | CASSPQREPDTQYF
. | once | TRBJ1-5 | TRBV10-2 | TGCGCCAGCAGTGACTGGTCGAGCAATCAGCCCCAGCATTTT | CASSDWSSNQPQHF
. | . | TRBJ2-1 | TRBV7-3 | TGTGCCAGCAGCTTAAATACGGGTCTTGGTGAGCAGTTCTTC | CASSLNTGLGEQFF
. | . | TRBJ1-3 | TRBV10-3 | TGTGCCATCAGTGCGGAGGAACTCTCTGGAAACACCATATATTTT | CAISAEELSGNTIYF
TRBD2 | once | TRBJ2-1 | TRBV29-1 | TGCAGCGTTGACAAGCTTCGGCGGGAGGGGGGACAAGTGCAGTTCTTC | CSVDKLRREGGQVQFF
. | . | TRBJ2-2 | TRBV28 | TGTGCCGGTTCGGGGCAGAACACCGGGGAGCTGTTTTTT | CAGSGQNTGELFF
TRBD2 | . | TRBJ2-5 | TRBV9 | TGTGCCAGCAGCGTAGGAGGCGGGAGGGACGAGACCCAGTACTTC | CASSVGGGRDETQYF
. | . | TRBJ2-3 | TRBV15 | TGTGCCACCAGCAGGGGCACAGATACGCAGTATTTT | CATSRGTDTQYF
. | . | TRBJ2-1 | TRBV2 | TGTGCCAGCAGCGCACTCACTAGAGCATCCCCGGGGTTCTTC | CASSALTRASPGFF
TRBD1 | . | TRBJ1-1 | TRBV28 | TGTGCCAGCAGTCTCCGACAGGGACATAGGGTTGAAGCTTTCTTT | CASSLRQGHRVEAFF
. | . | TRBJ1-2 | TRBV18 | TGTGCCAGCTCACCAGACGGGAACTATGGCTACACCTTC | CASSPDGNYGYTF
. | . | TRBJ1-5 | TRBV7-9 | TGTGCCAGCAGCTTGCCTGGGCAGCCCCAGCATTTT | CASSLPGQPQHF
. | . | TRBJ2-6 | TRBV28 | TGTGCCAGCGGGGGACCGACGTACTCTGGGGCCAACGTCCTGACTTTC | CASGGPTYSGANVLTF
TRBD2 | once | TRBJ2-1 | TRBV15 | TGTGCCACCAGCAGAGAACTAGCGGCGAGCTCCTACAATGAGCAGTTCTTC | CATSRELAASSYNEQFF
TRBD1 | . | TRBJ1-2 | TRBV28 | TGTGCCAGCAGTTGGGGGACAGGGGGGTTGTATGGCTACACCTTC | CASSWGTGGLYGYTF
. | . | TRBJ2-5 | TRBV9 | TGTGCCAGCAGCGTAAGGGACACCTTCCAAGAGACCCAGTACTTC | CASSVRDTFQETQYF
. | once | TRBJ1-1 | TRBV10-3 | TGTGCCATCAGGGGGACGGGTACTGAAGCTTTCTTT | CAIRGTGTEAFF
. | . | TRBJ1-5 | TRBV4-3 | TGCGCCAGCAGCCAGGGTGCCGTGGGGGCGGATCAGCCCCAGCATTTT | CASSQGAVGADQPQHF
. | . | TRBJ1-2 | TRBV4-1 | TGCGCCAGCAGCCAAGAGTTAGGGGGGAACACCTTC | CASSQELGGNTF
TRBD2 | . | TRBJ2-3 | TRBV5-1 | TGCGCCAGCAGCTTTCGACTAGCGGACACAGATACGCAGTATTTT | CASSFRLADTDTQYF
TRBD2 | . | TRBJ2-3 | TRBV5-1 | TGCGCCAGCAGGTTGGGAGGGACGGGGAGCACAGATACGCAGTATTTT | CASRLGGTGSTDTQYF
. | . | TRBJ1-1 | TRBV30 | TGTGCCTGGAGTGTCCTTAACAGGGTGTACACTGAAGCTTTCTTT | CAWSVLNRVYTEAFF
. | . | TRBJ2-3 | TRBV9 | TGTGCCAGCAGCCCCCCCCTCACAGATACGCAGTATTTT | CASSPPLTDTQYF
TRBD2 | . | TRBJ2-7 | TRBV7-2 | TGTGCCAGCAGCGGACTAGCGGGACCCTACGAGCAGTACTTC | CASSGLAGPYEQYF
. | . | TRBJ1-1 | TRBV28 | TGTGCCACCTACATGAACACTGAAGCTTTCTTT | CATYMNTEAFF
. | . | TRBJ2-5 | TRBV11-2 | TGTGCCAGCAGCTTTGACCGGGTGTGGGAGACCCAGTACTTC | CASSFDRVWETQYF
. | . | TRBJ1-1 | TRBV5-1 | TGCGCCAGCAGCTTGTTTGGGGACTCGAAGAACACTGAAGCTTTCTTT | CASSLFGDSKNTEAFF
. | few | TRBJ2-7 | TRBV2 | TGTGCTACGGGGTCTTCCTTCTCCTACGAGCAGTACTTC | CATGSSFSYEQYF
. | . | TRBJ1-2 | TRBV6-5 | TGTGCCAGCAGTTACCGCGGGACACCCGGACATGGCTACACCTTC | CASSYRGTPGHGYTF